The rows below give T cell receptor beta chains drawn from one sample of a study of CD8+CD57+ T cells in acquired aplastic anemia. MiXCR, run by TCRdb on the reads, gives a single entry per CDR3 protein. The data contain over 150,000 distinct CDR3 sequences, 47% of them singletons. What was sequenced was sorted CD4+, CD8+, or CD8+CD57+ T cells (not recorded which) from PBMCs. The receptor set was obtained from a human donor with aplastic anemia. Both conserved end residues are part of each CDR3. The order of the fields is clone size, J gene, V gene, D gene, CDR3 DNA, CDR3 protein. D genes are given only for firm matches. Rows may omit the clone size; those that give it use once, few, many or a size class.

NA TRBJ2-1 TRBV10-3 NA TGTGCCATCAGTGTAACAACGTCTAACAATGAGCAGTTCTTC CAISVTTSNNEQFF
NA TRBJ1-2 TRBV29-1 TRBD1 TGCAGCGTTGCGGACAGGCTAAACTATGGCTACACCTTC CSVADRLNYGYTF
many TRBJ2-1 TRBV6-6 NA TGTGCCAGCAGTTACCGGGCTAGCGTAAACAATGAGCAGTTCTTC CASSYRASVNNEQFF
many TRBJ2-6 TRBV19 NA TGTGCCAGTAGTAACGGCGCGGGCTCTGGGGCCAACGTCCTGACTTTC CASSNGAGSGANVLTF
many TRBJ2-1 TRBV7-2 NA TGTGCCAGCAGCTTAGTATTGGCAAATGAGCAGTTCTTC CASSLVLANEQFF
NA TRBJ1-5 TRBV20-1 NA TGCAGTGCTAGAGGCCTGGGACGGGGGGTAGAGGGCAATCAGCCCCAGCATTTT CSARGLGRGVEGNQPQHF
NA TRBJ2-1 TRBV2 TRBD2 TGTGCCAGCAGTGCCAGGCTAGCGGACTACAATGGGCAGTTCTTC CASSARLADYNGQFF
NA TRBJ2-7 TRBV5-1 NA TGCGCCAGCAGCTCTAGAGAGGACTACGAGCAGTACTTC CASSSREDYEQYF
few TRBJ1-2 TRBV2 NA TGTGCCAGCGCCACCACATGGGACCGGGAGACTGCTAACTATGGCTACACCTTC CASATTWDRETANYGYTF
NA TRBJ1-2 TRBV25-1 NA TGTGCCAGCAGTGAATCGGGGGGAAACAGGGCCGGGTACTGTGGCTACACCTTC CASSESGGNRAGYCGYTF
many TRBJ2-5 TRBV5-1 NA TGCGCCAGCAGCTTGGCGGACAATCGGGAGACCCAGTACTTC CASSLADNRETQYF
NA TRBJ1-1 TRBV10-2 NA TGCGCCAGCAGGGAAGGGGGTTTAGAAGCTTTCTTT CASREGGLEAFF
many TRBJ2-1 TRBV7-6 TRBD2 TGTGCCAGCAGCCTGTTTTCGGCTAGCGGGAACAATGAGCAGTTCTTC CASSLFSASGNNEQFF
many TRBJ2-7 TRBV12-3/TRBV12-4 TRBD2 TGTGCCAGCAGTTTAACGTCGGGGGGGTCCGGGCAGTACTTC CASSLTSGGSGQYF
many TRBJ1-2 TRBV2 TRBD1 TGTGCCACAAGGGACAGGGGAAATGGCTACACCTTC CATRDRGNGYTF
NA TRBJ2-1 TRBV10-3 NA TGTGCCATCAGTGAGCCGGTGGGCTCCCCCTACAATGAGCAGTTCTTC CAISEPVGSPYNEQFF
many TRBJ2-1 TRBV4-1 TRBD2 TGCGCCAGCAGCCACGGGGCGGGAGCCCGCAGTAAGGAGTTCTTC CASSHGAGARSKEFF
NA TRBJ2-7 TRBV5-4 TRBD1 TGTGCCAGCAGCCCACAGGGGCGGTCAGGCTACGAGCAGTACTTC CASSPQGRSGYEQYF
NA TRBJ1-2 TRBV7-4 TRBD1 TGTGCCAGCAGCAAGGACAGGGCTGGCTACACCTTC CASSKDRAGYTF
few TRBJ1-3 TRBV10-3 NA TGTGCCATCAGTGAGTACAGCATAACCTCTGGAAACACCATATATTTT CAISEYSITSGNTIYF
many TRBJ2-7 TRBV6-5 NA TGTGCCAGCAGTTACGACCCAACCTACAACGAGCAGTACTTC CASSYDPTYNEQYF
NA TRBJ2-3 TRBV24-1 TRBD1 TGTGCCACCAGTGATTCAGGGGGTCAGACAGATACGCAGTATTTT CATSDSGGQTDTQYF
NA TRBJ2-1 TRBV24-1 NA TGTGCCACCAGTGATCCTATGACCCTCACCACCCACAGTGAGCAGTTCTTC CATSDPMTLTTHSEQFF
many TRBJ2-5 TRBV20-1 NA TGCAGTGCTCCAGACGGGAGAGAGACCCAGTACTTC CSAPDGRETQYF
many TRBJ2-3 TRBV9 TRBD2 TGTGCCAGCAGCGTGGGACTAGCGGGAGATGTGGATACGCAGTATTTT CASSVGLAGDVDTQYF
NA TRBJ1-4 TRBV5-1 TRBD1 TGCGCCAGCAGCTTGGGACAGGGGGGTGAAAGACTGTTTTTT CASSLGQGGERLFF
many TRBJ1-3 TRBV6-1 TRBD1 TGTGCCGGCAGTCCGGACAGGGGCTCTGGAAACACCATATATTTT CAGSPDRGSGNTIYF